The clone carrying this T cell receptor (beta chain) showed up many times. Its antigen is not identified. Amplification of TCR beta CDR3 regions used RNA as the template. HTBI primers were employed in a first-round RT-PCR of the TCR CDR3. TCRdb passed the multiplex PCR reads through MiXCR, listing each CDR3 protein once. Of 200,000 to 250,000 distinct CDR3 sequences in the sample, around 17% were seen once. If no ophthalmopathy progression occurred within 18 months, Graves' hyperthyroidism was stable. Thyroid ultrasound and orbital computed tomography, with clinical symptoms and serum thyroxine and TRAb, informed diagnoses. The data derive from a study of T cells in Graves' hyperthyroidism and ophthalmopathy. Germline V gene lookup returns CDR1 SGHRS and CDR2 YFSETQ. The ends were cut back, 4 bases at V and 1 base at J, with 14 bases in the middle. This CDR3 contains 15 residues. Regarding the study as a whole: With a median lead of approximately six months before onset, the model predicted ophthalmopathy. Stable hyperthyroidism was separated from ophthalmopathy by a model based on 13 V-J features.

The rearrangement joins TRBV5-1 to TRBJ1-1; tentatively, D is TRBD1 (5 bases). The sequence was collected from a woman in her forties or fifties with Graves' hyperthyroidism. Source material: blood. The CDR3, as DNA: TGCGCCAGCAGCACCTCGGACGGGGGGAACACTGAAGCTTTCTTT. Translation: CASSTSDGGNTEAFF. The full variable domain, its missing parts supplied by reference TRBV5-1 and TRBJ1-1, is KAGVTQTPRYLIKTRGQQVTLSCSPISGHRSVSWYQQTPGQGLQFLFEYFSETQRNKGNFPGRFSGRQFSNSRSEMNVSTLELGDSALYLCASSTSDGGNTEAFFGQGTRLTVV.